This TCR beta chain was captured in a study of T-cell reconstitution after alpha-beta-depleted transplantation in children. Construction of the TCRbeta library involved unique molecular identifiers. TCRdb reprocessed the PCR reads with MiXCR, giving one entry per CDR3 protein. The table lists about 500,000 distinct CDR3 sequences, less than 35% of them singletons. The trim removed 2 bases at V and 4 bases at J, leaving 6 bases unmatched. There are 14 residues in the CDR3. Germline V gene data show CDR1 as DFQATT and CDR2 as SNEGSKA (reference sequence). This clonotype has more than one count but fewer than ten.

The rearrangement uses TRBV20-1 and TRBJ2-7; the match to TRBD2 covers 9 bases. This clonotype was obtained from a human donor who donated a stem cell graft to a child with aplastic anemia. The sample was PBMCs from the stem cell graft donor, taken from the stem cell graft. The CDR3 spells CSARSGRRWYEQYF. As DNA, the CDR3 is TGCAGTGCTAGAAGCGGGAGGAGGTGGTACGAGCAGTACTTC.